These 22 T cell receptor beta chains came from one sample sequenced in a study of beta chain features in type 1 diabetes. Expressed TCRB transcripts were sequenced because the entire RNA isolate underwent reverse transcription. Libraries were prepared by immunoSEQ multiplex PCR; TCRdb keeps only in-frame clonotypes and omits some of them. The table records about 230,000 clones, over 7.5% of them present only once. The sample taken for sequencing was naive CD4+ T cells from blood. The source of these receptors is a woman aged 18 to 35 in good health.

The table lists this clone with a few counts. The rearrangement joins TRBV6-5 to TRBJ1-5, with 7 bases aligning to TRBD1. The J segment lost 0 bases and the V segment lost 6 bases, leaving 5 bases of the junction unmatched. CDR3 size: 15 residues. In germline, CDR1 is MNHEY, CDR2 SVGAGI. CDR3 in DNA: TGTGCCAGCAGGACGACAGGGAATAGCAATCAGCCCCAGCATTTT. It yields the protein CASRTTGNSNQPQHF.

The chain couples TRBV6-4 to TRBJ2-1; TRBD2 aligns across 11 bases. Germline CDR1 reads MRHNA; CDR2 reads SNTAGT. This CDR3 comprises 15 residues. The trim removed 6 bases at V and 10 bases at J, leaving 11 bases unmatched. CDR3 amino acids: CASSSTSGTSREQFF. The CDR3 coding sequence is TGTGCCAGCAGCTCGACTAGCGGGACCTCCCGGGAGCAGTTCTTC.

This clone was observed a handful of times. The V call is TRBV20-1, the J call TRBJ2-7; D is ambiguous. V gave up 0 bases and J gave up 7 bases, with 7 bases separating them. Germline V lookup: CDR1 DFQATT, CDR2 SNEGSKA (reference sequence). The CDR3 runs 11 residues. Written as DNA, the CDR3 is TGCAGTGCTAGAGATCAGGTAGAGCAGTACTTC. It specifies CSARDQVEQYF.

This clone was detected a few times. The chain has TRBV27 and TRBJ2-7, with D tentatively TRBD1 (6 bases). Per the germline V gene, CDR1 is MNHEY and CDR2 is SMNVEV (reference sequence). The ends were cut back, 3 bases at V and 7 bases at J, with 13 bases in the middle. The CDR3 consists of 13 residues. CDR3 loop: CASSFPGEREQYF. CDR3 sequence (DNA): TGTGCCAGCAGTTTTCCAGGGGAGAGGGAGCAGTACTTC.

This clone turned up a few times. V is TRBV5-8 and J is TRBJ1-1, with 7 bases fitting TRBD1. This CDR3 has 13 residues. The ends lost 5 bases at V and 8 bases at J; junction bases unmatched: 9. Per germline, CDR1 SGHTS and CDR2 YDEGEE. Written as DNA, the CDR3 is TGTGCCAGCAGAGTCACAGGGGAGGCAGAAGCTTTCTTT. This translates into CASRVTGEAEAFF.

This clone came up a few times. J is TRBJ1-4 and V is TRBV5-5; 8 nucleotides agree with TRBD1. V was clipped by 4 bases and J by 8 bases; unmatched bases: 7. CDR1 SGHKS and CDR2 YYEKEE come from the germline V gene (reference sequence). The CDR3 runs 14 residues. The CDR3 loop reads CASSRTGPSEKLFF. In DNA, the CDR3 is TGTGCCAGCAGCCGGACAGGGCCAAGCGAAAAACTGTTTTTT.

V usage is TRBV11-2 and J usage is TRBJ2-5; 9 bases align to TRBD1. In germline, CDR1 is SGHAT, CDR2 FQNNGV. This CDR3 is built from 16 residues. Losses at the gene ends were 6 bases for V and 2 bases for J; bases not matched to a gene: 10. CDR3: CASRRNRGHGQETQYF. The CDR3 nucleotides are TGTGCCAGCAGACGCAACAGGGGGCATGGGCAAGAGACCCAGTACTTC.

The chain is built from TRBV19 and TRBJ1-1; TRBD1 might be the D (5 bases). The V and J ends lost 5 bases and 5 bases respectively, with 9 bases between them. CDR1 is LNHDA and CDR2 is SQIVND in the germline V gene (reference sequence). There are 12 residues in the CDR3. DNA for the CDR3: TGTGCCAGTAGTTTCAGGGAAACTGAAGCTTTCTTT. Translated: CASSFRETEAFF.

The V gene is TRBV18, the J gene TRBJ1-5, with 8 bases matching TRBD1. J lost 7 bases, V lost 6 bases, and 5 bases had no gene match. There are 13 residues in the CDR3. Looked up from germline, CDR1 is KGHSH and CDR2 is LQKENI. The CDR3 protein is CASSLDRDQPQHF. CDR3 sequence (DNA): TGTGCCAGCTCCCTGGACAGGGACCAGCCCCAGCATTTT.

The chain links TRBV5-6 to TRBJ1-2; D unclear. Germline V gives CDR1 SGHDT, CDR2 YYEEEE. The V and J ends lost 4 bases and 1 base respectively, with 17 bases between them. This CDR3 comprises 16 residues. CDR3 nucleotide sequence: TGTGCCAGCAGCCCGCGACGACGACTTCTTAACTATGGCTACACCTTC. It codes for CASSPRRRLLNYGYTF.

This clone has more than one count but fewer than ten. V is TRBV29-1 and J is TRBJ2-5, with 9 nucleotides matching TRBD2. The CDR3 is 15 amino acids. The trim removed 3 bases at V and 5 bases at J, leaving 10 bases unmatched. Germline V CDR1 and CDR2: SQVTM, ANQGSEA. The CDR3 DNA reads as TGCAGCGTTGACTCGTTTAGCGGGGGCGGGGAGACCCAGTACTTC. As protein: CSVDSFSGGGETQYF.

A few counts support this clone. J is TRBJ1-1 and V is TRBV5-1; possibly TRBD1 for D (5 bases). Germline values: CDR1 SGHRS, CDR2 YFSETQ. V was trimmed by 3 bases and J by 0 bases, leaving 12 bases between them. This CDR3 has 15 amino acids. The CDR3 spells CASSSDSLMNTEAFF. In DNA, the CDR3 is TGCGCCAGCAGCTCCGACAGCTTGATGAACACTGAAGCTTTCTTT.

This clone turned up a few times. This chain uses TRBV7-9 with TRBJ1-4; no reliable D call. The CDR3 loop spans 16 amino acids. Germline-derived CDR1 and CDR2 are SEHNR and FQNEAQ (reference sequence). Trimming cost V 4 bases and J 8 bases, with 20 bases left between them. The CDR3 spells CASSSYDGSGTEKLFF. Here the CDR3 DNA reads TGTGCCAGCAGCTCGTACGACGGTTCGGGTACGGAAAAACTGTTTTTT.

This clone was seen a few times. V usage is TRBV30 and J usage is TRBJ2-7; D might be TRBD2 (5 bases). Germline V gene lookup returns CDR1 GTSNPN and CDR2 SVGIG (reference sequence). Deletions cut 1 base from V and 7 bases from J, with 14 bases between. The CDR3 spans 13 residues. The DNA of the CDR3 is TGTGCCTGGAGTGGAGTGCCCAGCGGAGAGCAGTACTTC. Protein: CAWSGVPSGEQYF.

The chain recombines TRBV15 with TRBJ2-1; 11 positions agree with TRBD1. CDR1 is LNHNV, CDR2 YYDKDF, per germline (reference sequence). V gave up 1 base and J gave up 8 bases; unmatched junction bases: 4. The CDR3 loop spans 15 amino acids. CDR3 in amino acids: CATSRGGQGADEQFF. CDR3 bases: TGTGCCACCAGCAGAGGAGGACAGGGGGCGGATGAGCAGTTCTTC.

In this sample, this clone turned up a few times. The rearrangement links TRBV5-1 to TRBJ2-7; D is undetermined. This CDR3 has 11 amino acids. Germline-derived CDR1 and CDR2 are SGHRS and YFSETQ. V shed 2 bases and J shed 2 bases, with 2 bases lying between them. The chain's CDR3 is CASSFAYEQYF. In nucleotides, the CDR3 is TGCGCCAGCAGCTTCGCCTACGAGCAGTACTTC. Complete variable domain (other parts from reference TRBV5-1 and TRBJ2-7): KAGVTQTPRYLIKTRGQQVTLSCSPISGHRSVSWYQQTPGQGLQFLFEYFSETQRNKGNFPGRFSGRQFSNSRSEMNVSTLELGDSALYLCASSFAYEQYFGPGTRLTVT.

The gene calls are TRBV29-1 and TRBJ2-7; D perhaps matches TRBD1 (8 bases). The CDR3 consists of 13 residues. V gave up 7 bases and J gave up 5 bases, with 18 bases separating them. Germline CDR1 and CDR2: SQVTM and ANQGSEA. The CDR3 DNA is TGCAGCGCTTCTACAGGGGGGGTGGACGAGCAGTACTTC. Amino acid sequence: CSASTGGVDEQYF.

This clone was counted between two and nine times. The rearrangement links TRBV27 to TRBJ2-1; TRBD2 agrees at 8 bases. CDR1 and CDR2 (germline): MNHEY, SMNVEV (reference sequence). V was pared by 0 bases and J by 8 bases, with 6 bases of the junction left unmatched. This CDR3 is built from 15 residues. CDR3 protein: CASSLSEREWDEQFF. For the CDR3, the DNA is TGTGCCAGCAGTTTATCTGAGCGGGAGTGGGATGAGCAGTTCTTC.

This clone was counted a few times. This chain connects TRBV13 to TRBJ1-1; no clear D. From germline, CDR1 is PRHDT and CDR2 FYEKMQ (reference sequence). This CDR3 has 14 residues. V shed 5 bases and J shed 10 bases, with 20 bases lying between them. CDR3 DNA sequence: TGTGCCAGCAGCAAGTATGCCGATCCAACGGGAGCTTTCTTT. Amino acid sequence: CASSKYADPTGAFF.

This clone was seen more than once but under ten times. CDR3 DNA: TGCAGCTCCCGCCGGGTGTCATTGGACAATGAGCAGTTCTTC. It codes for CSSRRVSLDNEQFF. The chain recombines TRBV29-1 with TRBJ2-1; D gene ambiguous. Trimming removed 8 bases at V and 5 bases at J, with 19 bases between. The CDR3 is 14 amino acids. CDR1 and CDR2 (germline): SQVTM, ANQGSEA.

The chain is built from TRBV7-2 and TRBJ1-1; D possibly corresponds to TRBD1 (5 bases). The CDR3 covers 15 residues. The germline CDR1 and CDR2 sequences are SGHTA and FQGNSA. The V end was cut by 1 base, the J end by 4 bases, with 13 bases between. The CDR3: CASSLVAGRSTEAFF. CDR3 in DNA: TGTGCCAGCAGCTTAGTGGCAGGGCGAAGCACTGAAGCTTTCTTT.

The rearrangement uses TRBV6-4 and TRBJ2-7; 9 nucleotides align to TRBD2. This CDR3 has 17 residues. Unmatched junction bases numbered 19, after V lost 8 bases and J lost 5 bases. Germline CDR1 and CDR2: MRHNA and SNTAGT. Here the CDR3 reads CASPTRPQREDLDEQYF. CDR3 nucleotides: TGTGCCAGCCCAACCCGCCCCCAGCGGGAGGATTTGGACGAGCAGTACTTC.